The 29 T cell receptor beta chains reported below all come from one sample, sequenced in a study of cytomegalovirus exposure and HLA in healthy donors. Assay used: immunoSEQ multiplex PCR; TCRdb lists only in-frame clones, some missing. The sample carries approximately 270,000 clones, roughly 87% recorded once. Input material: PBMCs. The source of these receptors is a man aged 18-30 years in good health and CMV-seropositive.

V gene TRBV9 combines with J gene TRBJ2-3, with unresolved D. The germline CDR1 and CDR2 sequences are SGDLS and YYNGEE. V was trimmed by 0 bases and J by 4 bases, leaving 9 bases between them. The CDR3 consists of 14 residues. The CDR3 region has the DNA TGTGCCAGCAGCGTAGAGGATGGGGCAGATACGCAGTATTTT. This gives the protein CASSVEDGADTQYF.

The chain is built from TRBV11-2 and TRBJ2-7; maybe TRBD2 (5 bases). Trimming stripped 5 bases from V and 0 bases from J, with 11 bases between. The CDR3 covers 14 residues. Per germline, CDR1 SGHAT and CDR2 FQNNGV. CDR3 nucleotide sequence: TGTGCCAGCAGCCCTGGACTTATCTCCTACGAGCAGTACTTC. Its protein is CASSPGLISYEQYF. Together with reference TRBV11-2 and TRBJ2-7, the CDR3 gives the full variable domain: EAGVAQSPRYKIIEKRQSVAFWCNPISGHATLYWYQQILGQGPKLLIQFQNNGVVDDSQLPKDRFSAERLKGVDSTLKIQPAKLEDSAVYLCASSPGLISYEQYFGPGTRLTVT.

This clone appeared a few times. The chain carries TRBV30 and TRBJ1-5, with D unclear. CDR3 length: 12 residues. The V gene lost 5 bases and the J gene lost 3 bases, with 8 bases spanning the gap. Germline CDR1 and CDR2: GTSNPN and SVGIG (reference sequence). The CDR3 DNA sequence: TGTGCCTGGGGACGGTTCAATCAGCCCCAGCATTTT. Translation: CAWGRFNQPQHF.

This chain joins TRBV6-1 and TRBJ2-7; 8 bases line up with TRBD1. CDR3 length equals 15 residues. Trimming took 2 bases from V and 7 from J; bases not matched to a gene: 10. Per germline, CDR1 MNHNS and CDR2 SASEGT. CDR3 residues: CASSELEDRAFEQYF. For the CDR3, the DNA is TGTGCCAGCAGTGAACTGGAGGACAGGGCCTTTGAGCAGTACTTC.

The chain recombines TRBV4-1 with TRBJ1-1; D is perhaps TRBD1 (5 bases). Trimming stripped 3 bases from V and 7 bases from J, with 12 bases between. Per germline, CDR1 MGHRA and CDR2 YSYEKL. The CDR3 contains 13 residues. This chain's CDR3 is CASSHTGTNEAFF. CDR3 sequence (DNA): TGCGCCAGCAGCCACACCGGGACGAATGAAGCTTTCTTT.

The V and J genes are TRBV19 and TRBJ1-1; D not resolved. Trimming took off 0 bases at V and 4 bases at J, with 9 bases between the two ends. The CDR3 spans 14 residues. Germline values: CDR1 LNHDA, CDR2 SQIVND (reference sequence). Here the CDR3 reads CASSIDSFLTEAFF. CDR3 DNA: TGTGCCAGTAGTATAGATTCCTTTCTCACTGAAGCTTTCTTT.

This clone was recorded once. This chain joins TRBV5-4 and TRBJ2-2, with TRBD1 matching over 11 bases. The CDR3 covers 15 residues. CDR1 and CDR2 (germline): SGHNT, YYREEE (reference sequence). The trim removed 2 bases at V and 5 bases at J, leaving 2 bases unmatched. The DNA for the CDR3 is TGTGCCAGCAGCTTAGGACAGGGGGCGACCGGGGAGCTGTTTTTT. It encodes CASSLGQGATGELFF.

J is TRBJ2-5 and V is TRBV5-1, with TRBD1 matching 7 bases. The V gene end was trimmed by 4 bases and the J gene end by 3 bases; junction bases not matched to a gene: 9. The CDR3 is 15 amino acids. CDR1 is SGHRS, CDR2 YFSETQ, per germline. The CDR3 coding sequence is TGCGCCAGCAGCGTGGCCGGGACAGCCGAAGAGACCCAGTACTTC. Translation gives CASSVAGTAEETQYF.

This rearrangement joins TRBV29-1 to TRBJ2-6, with unresolved D. CDR1 SQVTM and CDR2 ANQGSEA come from the germline V gene. The CDR3 is 10 residues long. CDR3 nucleotide sequence: TGCGCCGCCTGGGCCAACGTCCTGACTTTC. Its translation is CAAWANVLTF.

This chain connects TRBV7-9 to TRBJ2-2; weak D call: TRBD1 (6 bases). The CDR3 contains 17 residues. V was pared by 5 bases and J by 3 bases, with 19 bases between. CDR1 is SEHNR, CDR2 FQNEAQ, per germline (reference sequence). The CDR3 protein is CASSTRQVKGDTGELFF. For the CDR3, the DNA is TGTGCCAGCAGCACCAGACAGGTCAAGGGAGACACCGGGGAGCTGTTTTTT. The whole variable domain, remainder taken from reference TRBV7-9 and TRBJ2-2, is DTGVSQNPRHKITKRGQNVTFRCDPISEHNRLYWYRQTLGQGPEFLTYFQNEAQLEKSRLLSDRFSAERPKGSFSTLEIQRTEQGDSAMYLCASSTRQVKGDTGELFFGEGSRLTVL.

The genes are TRBV5-1 and TRBJ2-3, with D uncertain. The CDR3 length is 12 residues. Trimming removed 5 bases from V and 4 bases from J, with 8 bases in between. CDR1 is SGHRS, CDR2 YFSETQ, per germline. CDR3 DNA sequence: TGCGCCAGCAGTATAAGGGCAGATACGCAGTATTTT. It is translated as CASSIRADTQYF.

This chain links TRBV27 with TRBJ2-4, with 14 positions matching TRBD2. Germline V gives CDR1 MNHEY, CDR2 SMNVEV (reference sequence). The ends lost 2 bases at V and 1 base at J; junction bases unmatched: 4. The CDR3 totals 18 residues. CDR3 protein: CASSLRGLAGVAKNIQYF. The CDR3 region has the DNA TGTGCCAGCAGTTTAAGGGGACTAGCGGGAGTGGCCAAAAACATTCAGTACTTC.

This clone was counted between two and nine times. The genes are TRBV7-2 and TRBJ1-1; D unclear. From germline, CDR1 is SGHTA and CDR2 FQGNSA. The CDR3 is 14 amino acids. V dropped 5 bases and J dropped 0 bases, with 10 bases sitting between them. CDR3: CASSLRIMNTEAFF. CDR3 DNA sequence: TGTGCCAGCAGCCTTCGGATTATGAACACTGAAGCTTTCTTT.

The gene calls are TRBV25-1 and TRBJ1-2; unclear D gene. Germline V gene data show CDR1 as MGHDK and CDR2 as SYGVNS. This CDR3 is 10 amino acids long. V lost 4 bases and J 8 bases, leaving 5 bases between the germline ends. CDR3 nucleotide sequence: TGTGCCAGCAGTGGAGCAGGCTACACCTTC. Amino acids: CASSGAGYTF.

To note about this clone: In the same sample, other DNA sequences code for this CDR3. This chain connects TRBV27 to TRBJ2-7; no definite D call. Between the trimmed V and J ends, which lost 5 bases and 0 bases, there was a span of 8 bases. In germline, CDR1 is MNHEY, CDR2 SMNVEV (reference sequence). The CDR3 contains 13 residues. In DNA, the CDR3 is TGTGCCAGCAGTCTCGGAACCTCCTACGAGCAGTACTTC. It codes for CASSLGTSYEQYF.

The chain is built from TRBV29-1 and TRBJ1-1; TRBD1 matches 9 bases. The CDR3 spans 13 residues. The V gene end was trimmed by 6 bases and the J gene end by 2 bases; junction bases not matched to a gene: 4. Looked up from germline, CDR1 is SQVTM and CDR2 is ANQGSEA. CDR3 sequence: CSVGQGFNTEAFF. Here the CDR3 DNA reads TGCAGCGTAGGACAGGGGTTTAACACTGAAGCTTTCTTT.

The J gene is TRBJ2-7, the V gene TRBV28; D is ambiguous. V gave up 5 bases and J gave up 6 bases, with 8 bases separating them. From germline, CDR1 is MDHEN and CDR2 SYDVKM. The length of the CDR3 is 11 residues. CDR3 region: CASSRVREQYF. CDR3 bases: TGTGCCAGCAGTCGGGTTCGCGAGCAGTACTTC.

The V call is TRBV6-1, the J call TRBJ1-5, with 7 bases lining up with TRBD1. CDR3 length: 15 amino acids. From germline, CDR1 is MNHNS and CDR2 SASEGT. J was trimmed by 1 base and V by 5 bases; bases with no gene match: 5. CDR3 coding DNA: TGTGCCAGCAGTTCACAGGGGCTGAGCAATCAGCCCCAGCATTTT. Translation gives CASSSQGLSNQPQHF.

The rearrangement uses TRBV5-1 and TRBJ1-4; 10 nucleotides line up with TRBD1. The CDR3 is made up of 15 amino acids. Germline-derived CDR1 and CDR2 are SGHRS and YFSETQ. Unmatched junction bases numbered 4, after V lost 0 bases and J lost 8 bases. In DNA, the CDR3 is TGCGCCAGCAGCTTGGCCGGGACAGGGGACGAAAAACTGTTTTTT. Its translation: CASSLAGTGDEKLFF. Using reference TRBV5-1 and TRBJ1-4 for the parts outside the CDR3, the full variable domain is KAGVTQTPRYLIKTRGQQVTLSCSPISGHRSVSWYQQTPGQGLQFLFEYFSETQRNKGNFPGRFSGRQFSNSRSEMNVSTLELGDSALYLCASSLAGTGDEKLFFGSGTQLSVL.

The chain carries TRBV9 and TRBJ2-1, with 7 nucleotides matching TRBD1. V trimming: 0 bases; J trimming: 3 bases; junction bases outside the gene matches: 12. Germline values: CDR1 SGDLS, CDR2 YYNGEE. The CDR3 runs 18 residues. CDR3 sequence: CASSVETPGQDFYNEQFF. In DNA, the CDR3 is TGTGCCAGCAGCGTAGAGACCCCCGGACAGGACTTCTACAATGAGCAGTTCTTC.

V usage is TRBV19 and J usage is TRBJ2-2; TRBD2 is a possible D gene (6 bases). Trimming removed 8 bases from V and 6 bases from J, with 19 bases in between. Germline values: CDR1 LNHDA, CDR2 SQIVND (reference sequence). This CDR3 is 15 amino acids long. The CDR3 DNA follows: TGTGCCAGTGGGGACTCTTACACCGGGGCCGGGGAGCTGTTTTTT. This encodes CASGDSYTGAGELFF.

The chain couples TRBV4-3 to TRBJ2-3, with 11 bases matching TRBD2. This CDR3 is built from 16 residues. The trim removed 0 bases at V and 7 bases at J, leaving 6 bases unmatched. The germline V gene encodes CDR1 LGHNA and CDR2 YSLEER. In DNA form, the CDR3 reads TGCGCCAGCAGCCAAGATGGAATAGCGGGAGGGAATACGCAGTATTTT. Its protein product is CASSQDGIAGGNTQYF.

The rearrangement uses TRBV28 and TRBJ1-2, with D uncertain. CDR3 length: 12 residues. Germline assignment: CDR1 MDHEN and CDR2 SYDVKM. V gave up 4 bases and J gave up 2 bases, with 5 bases separating them. The CDR3 here is CASSSVNYGYTF. CDR3 DNA: TGTGCCAGCAGTTCCGTCAACTATGGCTACACCTTC.

The V gene is TRBV4-3, the J gene TRBJ2-7, with 7 bases aligning to TRBD1. Looked up from germline, CDR1 is LGHNA and CDR2 is YSLEER. Unmatched junction bases numbered 9, after V lost 4 bases and J lost 3 bases. The length of the CDR3 is 15 residues. DNA for the CDR3: TGCGCCAGCAGCCGATACCGGGACAGAGACTACGAGCAGTACTTC. It specifies CASSRYRDRDYEQYF.

This clone has a single count. The CDR3, as DNA: TGTGCCAGCACTTCAGGGTCGACTAATGAAAAACTGTTTTTT. This gives the protein CASTSGSTNEKLFF. The V gene is TRBV7-9, the J gene TRBJ1-4, with D perhaps matching TRBD1 (5 bases). CDR1 and CDR2 (germline): SEHNR, FQNEAQ (reference sequence). This CDR3 is built from 14 residues. The V end was cut by 7 bases, the J end by 2 bases, with 11 bases between.

The J gene is TRBJ2-7, the V gene TRBV6-1; D gene ambiguous. Trimming removed 4 bases at V and 0 bases at J, with 13 bases between. Germline CDR1 MNHNS, CDR2 SASEGT. The CDR3 sequence is 15 residues long. CDR3 nucleotide sequence: TGTGCCAGCAGTGTAAGATTTCCTAGCTCCTACGAGCAGTACTTC. This translates into CASSVRFPSSYEQYF.

V is TRBV6-6 and J is TRBJ2-3, with D possibly matching TRBD1 (5 bases). V was shortened by 0 bases and J by 2 bases, with 12 bases between the two germline ends. The CDR3 has 16 residues. Germline CDR1 is MNHNY and CDR2 is SVGAGI (reference sequence). The CDR3 DNA reads TGTGCCAGCAGTTACTCGAAACCAGGGTACACAGATACGCAGTATTTT. Its translation is CASSYSKPGYTDTQYF.

V and J are TRBV2 and TRBJ2-2; D not certain. Germline-derived CDR1 and CDR2 are SNHLY and FYNNEI. This CDR3 region has 14 residues. The V gene lost 7 bases and the J gene lost 6 bases, with 15 bases spanning the gap. This CDR3 reads CASKFDPGPGELFF. Written as DNA, the CDR3 is TGTGCCAGCAAGTTCGACCCGGGCCCCGGGGAGCTGTTTTTT.

The J gene is TRBJ2-1, the V gene TRBV12-5, with D maybe TRBD1 (5 bases). Per the germline V gene, CDR1 is LGHNT and CDR2 is FRNRAP. This CDR3 contains 15 residues. V was trimmed by 1 base and J by 0 bases, leaving 7 bases between them. CDR3: CASGLDRSSYNEQFF. The CDR3 DNA follows: TGTGCTAGTGGTTTGGACAGGAGCTCCTACAATGAGCAGTTCTTC.